The rows below give T cell receptor beta chains drawn from one sample of a study of cytomegalovirus exposure and HLA in healthy donors. Profiling relied on immunoSEQ multiplex PCR, and the TCRdb table lists in-frame clones only, not all of them. The sample lists 85,000 to 130,000 clones, approximately 70% seen once, with 4.8% in the top ten. Sequences were obtained from PBMCs. These receptor sequences come from a young woman in good health and CMV-seropositive. The CDR3 runs from the conserved cysteine through the conserved F or W. D genes are given only for firm matches. Rows may omit the clone size; those that give it use once, few, many or a size class.

TRBV11-3,-,-,TRBJ1-5,CASSLWESWSNQPQHF,TGTGCCAGCAGCTTATGGGAGTCTTGGAGCAATCAGCCCCAGCATTTT
TRBV4-3,TRBD1,-,TRBJ2-5,CASSQGTGAETQYF,TGCGCCAGCAGCCAAGGGACAGGGGCAGAGACCCAGTACTTC
TRBV27,TRBD2,-,TRBJ2-1,CASSPRTSDNEQFF,TGTGCCAGCAGTCCACGGACTAGCGACAATGAGCAGTTCTTC
TRBV7-9,TRBD2,-,TRBJ2-4,CASSSLAGGALAKNIQYF,TGTGCCAGCAGCTCGTTAGCGGGAGGGGCCCTAGCCAAAAACATTCAGTACTTC
TRBV4-3,-,-,TRBJ2-3,CASSQDARELGTDTQYF,TGCGCCAGCAGCCAAGATGCACGGGAGTTGGGTACAGATACGCAGTATTTT
TRBV10-3,-,-,TRBJ2-4,CAISESVARAKNIQYF,TGTGCCATCAGTGAGTCGGTAGCGAGGGCCAAAAACATTCAGTACTTC
TRBV19,TRBD1,once,TRBJ1-1,CASSKTDRVPEAFF,TGTGCCAGTAGTAAAACTGACAGGGTACCTGAAGCTTTCTTT
TRBV7-9,TRBD1,-,TRBJ2-7,CASSDSGTGEGYEQYF,TGTGCCAGCAGCGACTCCGGGACAGGGGAGGGGTACGAGCAGTACTTC
TRBV14,TRBD1,-,TRBJ2-3,CASSRQGVPPLKGTQYF,TGTGCCAGCAGCCGGCAGGGGGTTCCCCCTTTAAAGGGTACGCAGTATTTT
TRBV30,TRBD1,-,TRBJ1-4,CAWSVGTANEKLFF,TGTGCCTGGAGTGTGGGGACAGCTAATGAAAAACTGTTTTTT
TRBV11-3,TRBD1,-,TRBJ1-1,CASSRGTENTEAFF,TGTGCCAGCAGCCGCGGGACAGAGAACACTGAAGCTTTCTTT
TRBV18,TRBD1,-,TRBJ2-7,CASSRGSDRDSLYEQYF,TGTGCCAGCTCACGGGGGTCCGACCGGGACAGCCTCTACGAGCAGTACTTC
TRBV9,-,-,TRBJ2-1,CASSVDGWNEQFF,TGTGCCAGCAGCGTAGACGGTTGGAATGAGCAGTTCTTC
TRBV5-8,TRBD2,-,TRBJ2-3,CASSGSSGSVADTQYF,TGTGCCAGCAGCGGCAGTAGCGGGAGTGTTGCAGATACGCAGTATTTT
TRBV18,-,once,TRBJ1-5,CASSPRGGNQPQHF,TGTGCCAGCTCACCCAGGGGTGGCAATCAGCCCCAGCATTTT
TRBV27,TRBD1,-,TRBJ1-5,CASRPGTGGNQPQHF,TGTGCCAGCAGGCCCGGGACAGGGGGCAATCAGCCCCAGCATTTT
TRBV27,TRBD1,-,TRBJ2-7,CASSLGRDRAYEQYF,TGTGCCAGCAGCTTGGGGAGAGACAGGGCCTACGAGCAGTACTTC
TRBV28,-,once,TRBJ1-5,CASSSPYSNQPQHF,TGTGCCAGCAGCAGTCCGTATAGCAATCAGCCCCAGCATTTT
TRBV7-7,TRBD2,-,TRBJ2-5,CASSHIPGLARETQYF,TGTGCTAGCAGCCATATACCGGGACTAGCGCGAGAGACCCAGTACTTC
TRBV7-9,-,few,TRBJ2-7,CASSLAPGAGSYEQYF,TGTGCCAGCAGCTTGGCACCAGGTGCAGGCTCCTACGAGCAGTACTTC
TRBV19,TRBD1,-,TRBJ1-5,CASSETGGYQPQHF,TGTGCCAGTAGCGAGACAGGGGGTTATCAGCCCCAGCATTTT
TRBV30,TRBD1,-,TRBJ2-7,CAWSARTGRYEQYF,TGTGCCTGGAGTGCCCGGACAGGGAGGTACGAGCAGTACTTC
TRBV27,-,-,TRBJ1-5,CASSLTGVSNQPQHF,TGTGCCAGCAGTTTAACGGGGGTTAGCAATCAGCCCCAGCATTTT
TRBV5-4,-,-,TRBJ1-1,CASSSLWGAEAFF,TGTGCCAGCAGCTCCCTCTGGGGCGCTGAAGCTTTCTTT
TRBV28,-,few,TRBJ2-7,CASSSPGQSSYEQYF,TGTGCCAGCAGTTCCCCCGGACAGAGTTCCTACGAGCAGTACTTC
TRBV27,TRBD1,-,TRBJ1-2,CASSSTGGDYTF,TGTGCCAGCAGTTCGACAGGGGGCGACTACACCTTC
TRBV7-9,-,-,TRBJ1-1,CSSRGQNTEAFF,TGTTCCAGCAGAGGACAGAACACTGAAGCTTTCTTT
TRBV2,-,-,TRBJ2-7,CASDLDGQNYEQYF,TGTGCCAGCGACCTGGACGGACAAAACTACGAGCAGTACTTC
TRBV19,-,-,TRBJ1-5,CASSITGFGQPQHF,TGTGCCAGTAGTATAACGGGTTTTGGTCAGCCCCAGCATTTT
TRBV7-9,-,once,TRBJ2-7,CASSLVMGQDYEQYF,TGTGCCAGCAGCTTAGTCATGGGGCAAGACTACGAGCAGTACTTC